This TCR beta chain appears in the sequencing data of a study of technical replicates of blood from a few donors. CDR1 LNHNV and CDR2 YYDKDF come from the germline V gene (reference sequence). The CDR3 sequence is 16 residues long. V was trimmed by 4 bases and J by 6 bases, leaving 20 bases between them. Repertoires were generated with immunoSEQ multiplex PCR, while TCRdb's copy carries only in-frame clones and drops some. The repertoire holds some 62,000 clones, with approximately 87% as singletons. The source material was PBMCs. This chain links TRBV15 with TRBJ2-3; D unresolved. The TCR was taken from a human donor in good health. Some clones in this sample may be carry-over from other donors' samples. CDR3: CATSTRSDPLRDTQYF. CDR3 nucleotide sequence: TGTGCCACCAGCACCAGGTCGGATCCTCTTCGGGATACGCAGTATTTT.